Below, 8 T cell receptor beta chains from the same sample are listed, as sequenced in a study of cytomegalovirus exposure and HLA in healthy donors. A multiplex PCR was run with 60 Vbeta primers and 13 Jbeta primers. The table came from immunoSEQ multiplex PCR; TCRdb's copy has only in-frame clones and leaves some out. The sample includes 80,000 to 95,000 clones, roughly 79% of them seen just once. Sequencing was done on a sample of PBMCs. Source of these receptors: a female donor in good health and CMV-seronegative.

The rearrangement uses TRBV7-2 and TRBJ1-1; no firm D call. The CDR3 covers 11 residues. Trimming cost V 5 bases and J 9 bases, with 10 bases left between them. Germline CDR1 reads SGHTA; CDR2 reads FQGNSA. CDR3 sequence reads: CASSPGFKAFF. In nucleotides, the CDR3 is TGTGCCAGCAGCCCCGGTTTTAAAGCTTTCTTT.

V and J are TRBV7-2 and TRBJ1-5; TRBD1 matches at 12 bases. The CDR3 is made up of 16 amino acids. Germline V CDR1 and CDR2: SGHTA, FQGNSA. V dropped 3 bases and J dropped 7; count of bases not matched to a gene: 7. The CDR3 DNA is TGTGCCAGCAGCTTGACCGGGACAGGGGGCGGACAGCCCCAGCATTTT. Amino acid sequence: CASSLTGTGGGQPQHF.

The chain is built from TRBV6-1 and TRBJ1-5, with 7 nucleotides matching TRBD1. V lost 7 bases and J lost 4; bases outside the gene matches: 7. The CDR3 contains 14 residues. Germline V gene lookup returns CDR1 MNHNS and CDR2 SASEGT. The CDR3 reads CASTRDSPNQPQHF. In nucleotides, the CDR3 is TGTGCCAGCACCCGGGACAGCCCAAATCAGCCCCAGCATTTT.

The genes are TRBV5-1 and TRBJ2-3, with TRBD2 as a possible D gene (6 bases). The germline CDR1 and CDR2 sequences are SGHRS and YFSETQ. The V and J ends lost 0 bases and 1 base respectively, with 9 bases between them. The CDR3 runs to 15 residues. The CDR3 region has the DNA TGCGCCAGCAGCTTGGGGAGGGGACGCACAGATACGCAGTATTTT. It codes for CASSLGRGRTDTQYF.

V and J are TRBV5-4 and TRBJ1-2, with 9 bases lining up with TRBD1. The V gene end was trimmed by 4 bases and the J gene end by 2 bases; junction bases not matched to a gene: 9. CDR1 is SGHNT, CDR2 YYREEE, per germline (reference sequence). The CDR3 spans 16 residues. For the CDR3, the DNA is TGTGCCAGCAGCCGTCCTTCAGGACAGGGGAACTATGGCTACACCTTC. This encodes CASSRPSGQGNYGYTF.

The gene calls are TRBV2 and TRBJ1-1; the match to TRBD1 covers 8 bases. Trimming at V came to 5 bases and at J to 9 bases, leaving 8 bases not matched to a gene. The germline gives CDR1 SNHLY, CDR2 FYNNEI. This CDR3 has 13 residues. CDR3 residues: CASSPTRTGKAFF. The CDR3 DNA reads TGTGCCAGCAGTCCAACCCGGACAGGGAAAGCTTTCTTT.

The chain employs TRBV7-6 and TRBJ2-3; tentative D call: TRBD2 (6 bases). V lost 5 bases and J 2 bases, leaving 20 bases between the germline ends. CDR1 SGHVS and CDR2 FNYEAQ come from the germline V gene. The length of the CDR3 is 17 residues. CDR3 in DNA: TGTGCCAGCAGCCCCCGGTCCGGGGGAATAACCACAGATACGCAGTATTTT. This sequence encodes CASSPRSGGITTDTQYF.

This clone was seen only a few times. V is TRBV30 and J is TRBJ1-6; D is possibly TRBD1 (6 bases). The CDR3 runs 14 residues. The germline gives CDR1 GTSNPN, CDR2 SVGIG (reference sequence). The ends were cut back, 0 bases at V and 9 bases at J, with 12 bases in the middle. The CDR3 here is CAWSVRQGSSPLHF. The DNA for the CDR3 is TGTGCCTGGAGTGTACGGCAGGGGAGTTCACCCCTCCACTTT.